A selection of T cell receptor beta chains follows, all from one sample in a study of shared clonotypes between healthy human individuals. Method: immunoSEQ multiplex PCR; TCRdb's copy keeps in-frame clones and lacks some. The sample lists millions of clones; approximately 95% were seen once. The sequencing sample was made of naive CD4+ T cells sorted from blood. These receptors all stem from a man between 18 and 29 years old in good health. The CDR3 runs from the conserved cysteine through the conserved F or W. A D gene is named only where the DNA matches it firmly. Some rows mark clone size as missing; the rest say once, few, many or name a class of expanded clone.

D	size	length	V	J	CDR3	DNA
NA	NA	15	TRBV6-5	TRBJ1-4	CASSSTGASNEKLFF	TGTGCCAGCAGTTCTACAGGAGCATCTAATGAAAAACTGTTTTTT
TRBD2	NA	20	TRBV30	TRBJ2-1	CAWRGKSSGGRSSSYNEQFF	TGTGCCTGGAGGGGAAAGTCCAGCGGGGGGCGTTCCAGCTCCTACAATGAGCAGTTCTTC
NA	NA	12	TRBV11-2	TRBJ1-1	CASSPRSPEAFF	TGTGCCAGCAGCCCACGTTCTCCTGAAGCTTTCTTT
NA	NA	13	TRBV18	TRBJ1-1	CASSPYADTEAFF	TGTGCCAGCTCACCGTACGCTGACACTGAAGCTTTCTTT
TRBD2	NA	15	TRBV5-1	TRBJ2-1	CASTWTSGRNNEQFF	TGCGCCAGCACCTGGACTAGCGGGAGGAACAATGAGCAGTTCTTC
NA	NA	15	TRBV18	TRBJ2-2	CASSPGAGSTGELFF	TGTGCCAGCTCTCCGGGGGCAGGAAGCACCGGGGAGCTGTTTTTT
NA	once	16	TRBV5-4	TRBJ1-6	CASSLGGNRGNSPLHF	TGTGCCAGCAGCTTAGGGGGGAATAGGGGGAATTCACCCCTCCACTTT
TRBD2	NA	15	TRBV7-2	TRBJ2-3	CASRGLAGLADTQYF	TGTGCCAGCAGGGGACTAGCGGGATTAGCAGATACGCAGTATTTT
NA	NA	13	TRBV7-2	TRBJ2-1	CASSFSGVPEQFF	TGTGCCAGCAGCTTTTCTGGAGTCCCTGAGCAGTTCTTC
TRBD2	NA	19	TRBV30	TRBJ2-3	CAWSRDRVFASGGSDTQYF	TGTGCCTGGAGTCGGGACAGGGTATTCGCTAGCGGGGGGTCAGATACGCAGTATTTT
NA	NA	15	TRBV2	TRBJ2-5	CASRQVGSPLETQYF	TGTGCCAGCAGACAGGTCGGGAGTCCTCTCGAGACCCAGTACTTC
NA	NA	15	TRBV11-2	TRBJ2-7	CASSRRDTQVNEQYF	TGTGCCAGCAGCCGCCGGGACACACAGGTCAACGAGCAGTACTTC
TRBD2	NA	17	TRBV5-6	TRBJ2-4	CASSSLLAGSAKNIQYF	TGTGCCAGCAGCTCTCTTCTAGCGGGGAGCGCCAAAAACATTCAGTACTTC
NA	NA	20	TRBV5-4	TRBJ2-4	CASSLAWGAQPGPAKNIQYF	TGTGCCAGCAGCTTGGCCTGGGGGGCCCAGCCAGGCCCAGCCAAAAACATTCAGTACTTC
NA	NA	14	TRBV7-2	TRBJ1-5	CASSPQTETVAQHF	TGTGCCAGCAGCCCACAGACAGAAACCGTTGCCCAGCATTTT
NA	NA	15	TRBV27	TRBJ2-7	CASSLSRRQIYEQYF	TGTGCCAGCAGTTTATCCCGGAGACAGATCTACGAGCAGTACTTC
NA	NA	16	TRBV21-1	TRBJ2-1	CASSMGDRKTEYEQFF	TGTGCCAGCAGCATGGGGGACAGAAAGACGGAATATGAGCAGTTCTTC
TRBD1	NA	13	TRBV29-1	TRBJ2-3	CSVDWTGADTQYF	TGCAGCGTTGACTGGACAGGTGCAGATACGCAGTATTTT
NA	NA	13	TRBV10-3	TRBJ2-2	CAIMPGPTGELFF	TGTGCCATCATGCCCGGGCCCACCGGGGAGCTGTTTTTT
TRBD1	NA	15	TRBV5-1	TRBJ2-2	CASSRTGSGTGELFF	TGCGCCAGCAGCCGGACAGGATCAGGCACCGGGGAGCTGTTTTTT
NA	NA	14	TRBV19	TRBJ2-3	CASRPDMSTDTQYF	TGTGCCAGTAGACCTGACATGTCAACAGATACGCAGTATTTT
NA	NA	13	TRBV27	TRBJ2-5	CASSLGGLETQYF	TGTGCCAGCAGTTTAGGGGGGCTAGAGACCCAGTACTTC
NA	NA	14	TRBV7-2	TRBJ2-5	CASSLVAGPETQYF	TGTGCCAGCAGCTTAGTGGCAGGCCCAGAGACCCAGTACTTC
TRBD1	once	14	TRBV2	TRBJ2-1	CASSPGTANNEQFF	TGTGCCAGCAGCCCCGGGACAGCGAACAATGAGCAGTTCTTC
NA	NA	14	TRBV6-4	TRBJ1-1	CASSDRASLAEAFF	TGTGCCAGCAGTGACAGGGCTTCGTTAGCTGAAGCTTTCTTT
NA	NA	13	TRBV5-1	TRBJ2-7	CASSLAPLHEQYF	TGCGCCAGCAGCTTAGCTCCTCTCCACGAGCAGTACTTC
NA	NA	15	TRBV15	TRBJ2-1	CATSRDRLPYNEQFF	TGTGCCACCAGCAGAGACAGGCTCCCCTACAATGAGCAGTTCTTC
TRBD2	NA	17	TRBV5-1	TRBJ2-3	CASSPGSYRGGTDTQYF	TGCGCCAGCAGCCCCGGGTCTTACCGGGGGGGAACAGATACGCAGTATTTT
NA	NA	15	TRBV6-1	TRBJ1-6	CASSERQSYNSPLHF	TGTGCCAGCAGTGAGCGACAGAGCTATAATTCACCCCTCCACTTT
NA	NA	17	TRBV7-2	TRBJ2-1	CASSLGSRARGGNEQFF	TGTGCCAGCAGCTTAGGAAGCCGAGCTAGGGGTGGTAATGAGCAGTTCTTC
TRBD1	NA	13	TRBV7-8	TRBJ2-7	CASSLGTGYEQYF	TGTGCCAGCAGCTTGGGGACAGGCTACGAGCAGTACTTC
NA	NA	15	TRBV9	TRBJ1-1	CASSVGGGGNTEAFF	TGTGCCAGCAGCGTAGGGGGAGGCGGGAACACTGAAGCTTTCTTT
NA	NA	11	TRBV6-6	TRBJ1-3	CASSYGNTIYF	TGTGCCAGCAGTTATGGAAACACCATATATTTT
NA	NA	14	TRBV7-8	TRBJ1-2	CASSLDTGQTGYTF	TGTGCCAGCAGCTTAGATACGGGCCAGACTGGCTACACCTTC
NA	NA	14	TRBV2	TRBJ1-5	CASRENYSNQPQHF	TGTGCCAGCAGGGAAAACTATAGCAATCAGCCCCAGCATTTT
NA	NA	15	TRBV9	TRBJ1-1	CASSPRPGTNTEAFF	TGTGCCAGCAGCCCCCGCCCCGGGACAAACACTGAAGCTTTCTTT
NA	NA	15	TRBV10-1	TRBJ2-7	CASSESSARSYEQYF	TGCGCCAGCAGTGAGTCGTCAGCCCGATCCTACGAGCAGTACTTC
TRBD1	NA	15	TRBV5-1	TRBJ1-2	CASSLGGTGVYGYTF	TGCGCCAGCAGCTTGGGAGGGACAGGCGTCTATGGCTACACCTTC
TRBD2	NA	16	TRBV10-3	TRBJ2-3	CAISEKTSGSSDTQYF	TGTGCCATCAGTGAGAAGACTAGCGGGAGCTCAGATACGCAGTATTTT
NA	NA	13	TRBV6-6	TRBJ2-7	CASSYSGPGEQYF	TGTGCCAGCAGTTACTCAGGGCCTGGGGAGCAGTACTTC
NA	once	15	TRBV27	TRBJ2-1	CASSLVVGLSMEQFF	TGTGCCAGCAGTTTAGTAGTTGGACTTAGCATGGAGCAGTTCTTC
TRBD1	NA	15	TRBV10-3	TRBJ1-2	CAISEASRGRGENTF	TGTGCCATCAGTGAGGCATCAAGGGGGCGGGGTGAGAACACCTTC
NA	NA	14	TRBV6-5	TRBJ2-1	CASSYRESYNEQFF	TGTGCCAGCAGTTACAGGGAGAGCTACAATGAGCAGTTCTTC
TRBD2	NA	18	TRBV27	TRBJ2-2	CASSVAPRGVKNTGELFF	TGTGCCAGCAGTGTAGCCCCCCGGGGGGTAAAGAACACCGGGGAGCTGTTTTTT
TRBD1	once	14	TRBV10-3	TRBJ1-1	CAMSTGTGVTEAFF	TGTGCCATGTCGACCGGGACAGGGGTCACTGAAGCTTTCTTT
NA	NA	16	TRBV5-4	TRBJ1-2	CASSLAPTAINYGYTF	TGTGCCAGCAGCTTGGCCCCGACAGCAATAAACTATGGCTACACCTTC
TRBD2	NA	16	TRBV5-1	TRBJ2-3	CASSPQGLAGANTQYF	TGCGCCAGCAGCCCGCAGGGACTAGCGGGCGCCAATACGCAGTATTTT
NA	NA	14	TRBV5-6	TRBJ1-5	CASSFRGGNQPQHF	TGTGCCAGCAGCTTCAGGGGTGGCAATCAGCCCCAGCATTTT
NA	NA	15	TRBV7-2	TRBJ1-1	CASSLVAELNTEAFF	TGTGCCAGCAGCTTAGTTGCAGAGCTGAACACTGAAGCTTTCTTT
TRBD2	NA	17	TRBV19	TRBJ2-2	CASRRSLGGREIGELFF	TGTGCCAGTAGAAGGTCTCTTGGAGGGAGGGAGATCGGGGAGCTGTTTTTT
NA	NA	13	TRBV19	TRBJ2-7	CASSIQVTNEQYF	TGTGCCAGTAGTATACAGGTAACCAACGAGCAGTACTTC
TRBD1	NA	13	TRBV30	TRBJ2-2	CAWSPQGAGELFF	TGTGCCTGGAGTCCCCAGGGGGCCGGGGAGCTGTTTTTT
TRBD2	NA	16	TRBV5-4	TRBJ2-3	CASSSTTSEFTDTQYF	TGTGCCAGCAGCTCCACGACTAGCGAATTCACAGATACGCAGTATTTT
NA	NA	12	TRBV12-5	TRBJ2-7	CASGLDRYEQYF	TGTGCTAGTGGTTTGGACCGATACGAGCAGTACTTC
TRBD1	NA	18	TRBV4-2	TRBJ1-6	CASSQAGTGGLGNSPLHF	TGTGCCAGCAGCCAAGCGGGGACAGGGGGCTTAGGTAATTCACCCCTCCACTTT
TRBD1	NA	14	TRBV6-5	TRBJ1-1	CANPRGTVDTEAFF	TGTGCCAACCCCAGGGGGACGGTGGACACTGAAGCTTTCTTT
NA	NA	13	TRBV28	TRBJ1-1	CASSGGEGTEAFF	TGTGCCAGCAGCGGGGGGGAGGGCACTGAAGCTTTCTTT
TRBD1	NA	14	TRBV11-1	TRBJ2-7	CASSFGTGVSEQYF	TGTGCCAGCAGCTTTGGGACAGGGGTCTCCGAGCAGTACTTC
NA	NA	15	TRBV11-3	TRBJ1-2	CASSYRSLANYGYTF	TGTGCCAGCAGCTACCGTAGCCTAGCTAACTATGGCTACACCTTC
TRBD2	NA	16	TRBV7-8	TRBJ2-7	CASTRNRLADSYEQYF	TGTGCCAGCACCCGCAATCGACTAGCGGATTCCTACGAGCAGTACTTC